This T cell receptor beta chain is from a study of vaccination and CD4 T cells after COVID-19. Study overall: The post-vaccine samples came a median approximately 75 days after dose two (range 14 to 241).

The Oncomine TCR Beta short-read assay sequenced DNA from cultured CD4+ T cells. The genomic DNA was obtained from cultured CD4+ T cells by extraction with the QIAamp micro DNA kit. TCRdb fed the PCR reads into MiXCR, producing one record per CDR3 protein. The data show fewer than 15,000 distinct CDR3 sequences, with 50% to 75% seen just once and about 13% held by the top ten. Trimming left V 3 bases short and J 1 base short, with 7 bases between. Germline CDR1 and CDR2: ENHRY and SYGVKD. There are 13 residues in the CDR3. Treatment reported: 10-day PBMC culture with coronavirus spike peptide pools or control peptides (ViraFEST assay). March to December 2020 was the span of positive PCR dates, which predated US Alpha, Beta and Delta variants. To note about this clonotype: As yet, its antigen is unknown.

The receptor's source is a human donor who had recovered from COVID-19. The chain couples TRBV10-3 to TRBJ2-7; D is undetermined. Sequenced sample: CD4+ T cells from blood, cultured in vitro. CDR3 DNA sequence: TGTGCCATCAGTGACTCAGGTTCCTACGAGCAGTACTTC. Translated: CAISDSGSYEQYF.